This TCR beta chain was captured by sequencing in a study of shared clonotypes between healthy human individuals. Study-wide points: In general, naive subsets displayed greater estimated richness than memory subsets did. Blood alone was sampled, and tissue repertoires likely differ. Compared with clonotypes that all four donors shared, non-shared clonotypes had lower generation probabilities.

A note on this clone: The target antigen is unknown.

CDR1 and CDR2 from the germline V gene are SGHAT and FQNNGV. V was trimmed by 2 bases and J by 7 bases, leaving 23 bases between them. There are 17 residues in the CDR3. Repertoires were generated with immunoSEQ multiplex PCR, while TCRdb's copy carries only in-frame clones and drops some. The table records about 190,000 clones, approximately 70% of them present only once. The receptor was derived from a man aged 25 to 45 in good health. The chain couples TRBV11-2 to TRBJ2-5; TRBD1 or TRBD2 may be the D gene (5 bases each). Sequencing was carried out using memory CD4+ T cells sorted from blood. Noted subset: CD45RA-negative fraction. The DNA for the CDR3 is TGTGCCAGCAGCTTATTAAAGGCTCCCGGGGCCGAGGCGACCCAGTACTTC. Protein product: CASSLLKAPGAEATQYF.